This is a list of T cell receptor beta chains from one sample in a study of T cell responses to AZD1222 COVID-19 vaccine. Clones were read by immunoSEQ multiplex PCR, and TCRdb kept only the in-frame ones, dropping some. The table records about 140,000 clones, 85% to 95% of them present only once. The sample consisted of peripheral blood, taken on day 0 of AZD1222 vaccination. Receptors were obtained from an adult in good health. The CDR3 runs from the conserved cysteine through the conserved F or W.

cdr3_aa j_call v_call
CASSLSRGGTGELFF TRBJ2-2 TRBV7-9
CASSIMTSGHTYNSPLHF TRBJ1-6 TRBV19
CASSLDVVGGTEAFF TRBJ1-1 TRBV5-4
CASSVIPADTQYF TRBJ2-3 TRBV19
CASSPDLDYGYTF TRBJ1-2 TRBV27
CASSPVVRTRYGYTF TRBJ1-2 TRBV5-6
CASTPGTGGYEQFF TRBJ2-1 TRBV5-6
CASQLDRGGMNTEAFF TRBJ1-1 TRBV5-8
CASSVASGRIGELFF TRBJ2-2 TRBV9
CASSLSPGSGAEAFF TRBJ1-1 TRBV27
CAWSEATNEQFF TRBJ2-1 TRBV30
CASSPWASARLYEQYF TRBJ2-7 TRBV5-4
CAISESWRTTNGYTF TRBJ1-2 TRBV10-3
CASSQEQGGFRNEQFF TRBJ2-1 TRBV4-3
CASGGYEQYF TRBJ2-7 TRBV28
CASSQPGGWQPQHF TRBJ1-5 TRBV4-1
CASRKGPGDGYTF TRBJ1-2 TRBV12-3/TRBV12-4
CASSFAQGVGNSPLHF TRBJ1-6 TRBV5-4
CASSKDSYYGYTF TRBJ1-2 TRBV27
CASSLIRSTSGSPADTQYF TRBJ2-3 TRBV7-3
CASSDRDRSPSGEKLFF TRBJ1-4 TRBV2
CAISGLAGDSSYNEQFF TRBJ2-1 TRBV10-3
CASSLAFGGLAGYNEQFF TRBJ2-1 TRBV7-8
CASSLGPPRTGRSSEQYF TRBJ2-7 TRBV7-9
CASSIGGTFSYNEQFF TRBJ2-1 TRBV19
CASSLGTGTRNTEAFF TRBJ1-1 TRBV3-1/TRBV3-2
CASSEPRSGNTIYF TRBJ1-3 TRBV2
CASSFQGGQGRNQPQHF TRBJ1-5 TRBV28
CASSPLGGLKETQYF TRBJ2-5 TRBV7-9
CASSVGAGSLTEAFF TRBJ1-1 TRBV9
CASSLGSAGNTIYF TRBJ1-3 TRBV5-1
CASSFEYSINEQFF TRBJ2-1 TRBV7-3
CASSLYQGDYNEQFF TRBJ2-1 TRBV5-1
CASSPLRDSRYGYTF TRBJ1-2 TRBV18
CASSVRDRGLERADTQYF TRBJ2-3 TRBV7-2
CASSPQGSGNTIYF TRBJ1-3 TRBV18
CATISRAYGYTF TRBJ1-2 TRBV6-6
CASSPAGNSQTQYF TRBJ2-3 TRBV6-2/TRBV6-3
CASSIYRGINTGELFF TRBJ2-2 TRBV28
CASSPLDRGHNEQFF TRBJ2-1 TRBV18
CASGFSGNTIYF TRBJ1-3 TRBV2
CASTQSRFTEAFF TRBJ1-1 TRBV28
CASSLVGGGDTQYF TRBJ2-3 TRBV7-3
CASSLGAGDSQPQHF TRBJ1-5 TRBV7-9
CASSVSGNSNQPQHF TRBJ1-5 TRBV9
CASSPRDLVYNEQFF TRBJ2-1 TRBV6-5
CAWSAGEGNQPQHF TRBJ1-5 TRBV30
CASLTSGAYNEQFF TRBJ2-1 TRBV2
CASSLGAGKAASGNTIYF TRBJ1-3 TRBV7-6
CASSASTGEGSDTQYF TRBJ2-3 TRBV6-4
CASSLGGKDTQYF TRBJ2-3 TRBV12-3/TRBV12-4
CASGLVQTRVYSNQPQHF TRBJ1-5 TRBV12-5
CASSLAGVRETQYF TRBJ2-5 TRBV27
CASSYKGDQPQHF TRBJ1-5 TRBV7-6
CASSPTGGSGNTIYF TRBJ1-3 TRBV7-7
CASSDRVGRLGYTF TRBJ1-2 TRBV2
CASSPHEVGRGGLF TRBJ1-4 TRBV4-2
CAWRTGGNSPLHF TRBJ1-6 TRBV30